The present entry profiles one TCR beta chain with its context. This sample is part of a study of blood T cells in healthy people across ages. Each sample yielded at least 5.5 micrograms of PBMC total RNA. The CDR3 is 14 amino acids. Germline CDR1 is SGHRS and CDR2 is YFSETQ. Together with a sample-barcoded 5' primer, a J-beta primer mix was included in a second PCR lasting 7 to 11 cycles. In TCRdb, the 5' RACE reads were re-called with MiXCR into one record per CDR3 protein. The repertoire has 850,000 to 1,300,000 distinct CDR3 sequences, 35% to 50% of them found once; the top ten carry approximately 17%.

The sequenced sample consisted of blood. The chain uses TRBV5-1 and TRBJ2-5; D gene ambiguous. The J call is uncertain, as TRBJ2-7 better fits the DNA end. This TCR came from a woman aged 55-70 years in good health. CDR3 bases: TGCGCCAGCAGCGTGGCCGGTTACCTCTACGAGCAGTACTTC. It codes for CASSVAGYLYEQYF.